The 3 T cell receptor beta chains below were found in one sample sequenced in a study of T cells in Graves' hyperthyroidism and ophthalmopathy. Amplification of TCR beta CDR3 regions was performed using RNA transcripts as template. HTBI primers were employed in a first-round RT-PCR of the TCR CDR3. TCRdb re-derived calls from the multiplex PCR reads in MiXCR, one entry per CDR3 protein. The table includes 600,000 to 750,000 distinct CDR3 sequences, roughly 17% detected once. Sequenced: blood. The origin of the receptors is a man aged 50 to 59 with Graves' hyperthyroidism.

This clonotype showed up many times. The chain uses TRBV27 and TRBJ2-1; 7 bases fit TRBD2. The germline V gene has CDR1 MNHEY and CDR2 SMNVEV (reference sequence). V lost 6 bases and J lost 7; bases outside the gene matches: 12. The CDR3 runs 15 residues. The CDR3 loop reads CASSGGASGANEQFF. CDR3 nucleotide sequence: TGTGCCAGCAGCGGCGGGGCTAGCGGAGCTAATGAGCAGTTCTTC.

This clonotype was counted many times. This chain joins TRBV11-3 and TRBJ2-1; D is possibly TRBD2 (7 bases). CDR1 SGHNT and CDR2 YENEEA come from the germline V gene. The CDR3 runs 16 residues. V was pared by 1 base and J by 8 bases, with 18 bases between. Here the CDR3 DNA reads TGTGCCAGCAGCTTAGGGGGGGGGCGGAACGCGGATGAGCAGTTCTTC. Protein: CASSLGGGRNADEQFF.

The CDR3 region has the DNA TGCGCCAGCAGCTTGGGACGGGTAGGGGGCGAACAAGAGACCCAGTACTTC. This sequence encodes CASSLGRVGGEQETQYF. V is TRBV5-1 and J is TRBJ2-5; 7 bases are shared with TRBD1. V lost 0 bases to trimming and J lost 2 bases; unmatched junction nucleotides: 10. Germline V gene data show CDR1 as SGHRS and CDR2 as YFSETQ. The CDR3 covers 17 residues.